The rows below give T cell receptor beta chains drawn from one sample of a study of PD-1 blockade in classical Hodgkin lymphoma. The repertoire was sequenced with immunoSEQ multiplex PCR; TCRdb's copy has only in-frame clones and lacks some. The repertoire holds approximately 26,000 clones, with 70% as singletons. Source: peripheral blood mononuclear cells (PBMCs), taken before the second cycle of nivolumab. The receptor set was obtained from a human donor with classical Hodgkin lymphoma. CDR3s include the opening cysteine and the closing phenylalanine or tryptophan. Fields, in order: CDR3 DNA, CDR3 protein, J gene, D gene, clone size, V gene. A D gene is named only where the DNA matches it firmly. Where a row states a size, it is once, few, many or the class of an expanded clone; other rows omit it.

DNA: TGTGCCAGCAGCTTGGGAGGGGACTCCTACGAGCAGTACTTC
CDR3: CASSLGGDSYEQYF
J: TRBJ2-7
D: NA
size: few
V: TRBV5-4

DNA: TGTGCCACCTCCACGGACGCAAGGGAAGAGACCCAGTACTTC
CDR3: CATSTDAREETQYF
J: TRBJ2-5
D: NA
size: NA
V: TRBV10-3

DNA: TGTGCCAGCAGTTTATTTGCTAGCGGGAGAAATTTCTACAATGAGCAGTTCTTC
CDR3: CASSLFASGRNFYNEQFF
J: TRBJ2-1
D: TRBD2
size: NA
V: TRBV28

DNA: TGTGCCAGTAGTTATATCTCCAGCGAGCAGTTCTTC
CDR3: CASSYISSEQFF
J: TRBJ2-1
D: NA
size: NA
V: TRBV19

DNA: TGCGCCAGCAGCAGGCGGGGGATGGACTATGGCTACACCTTC
CDR3: CASSRRGMDYGYTF
J: TRBJ1-2
D: NA
size: NA
V: TRBV5-1

DNA: TGTGCCAGCAGTCAACTATCGGGGGGAGAGACCCAGTACTTC
CDR3: CASSQLSGGETQYF
J: TRBJ2-5
D: TRBD2
size: few
V: TRBV5-4

DNA: TGTGCCATCAGTGAAGGGGGTGAAGCTTTCTTT
CDR3: CAISEGGEAFF
J: TRBJ1-1
D: NA
size: many
V: TRBV10-3

DNA: TGTGCCAGCAGCTTAGTCGGCACTGGAAACACCATATATTTT
CDR3: CASSLVGTGNTIYF
J: TRBJ1-3
D: NA
size: many
V: TRBV7-2

DNA: TGCAGCGTTGGCCGGGGGATGGGTTCAGGGGTTAACACTGAAGCTTTCTTT
CDR3: CSVGRGMGSGVNTEAFF
J: TRBJ1-1
D: NA
size: once
V: TRBV29-1

DNA: TGTGCCAGCATCGGGACAGGCACAGATACGCAGTATTTT
CDR3: CASIGTGTDTQYF
J: TRBJ2-3
D: TRBD1
size: NA
V: TRBV2

DNA: TGCGCCAGCAGCCCCGGGACAGAGAAGAACACTGAAGCTTTCTTT
CDR3: CASSPGTEKNTEAFF
J: TRBJ1-1
D: TRBD1
size: few
V: TRBV5-1

DNA: TGTGCCAGCAGTTTCGGGGGCTTCTATGGCTACACCTTC
CDR3: CASSFGGFYGYTF
J: TRBJ1-2
D: NA
size: few
V: TRBV27

DNA: TGTGCCATCAGACGGATCCGCACAGATACGCAGTATTTT
CDR3: CAIRRIRTDTQYF
J: TRBJ2-3
D: NA
size: NA
V: TRBV10-3

DNA: TGCGCCAGCAGCCAAGACGGGGGGGCGTATTTAACTAATGAAAAACTGTTTTTT
CDR3: CASSQDGGAYLTNEKLFF
J: TRBJ1-4
D: NA
size: NA
V: TRBV4-3

DNA: TGTGCCAGCAGCTTAGGAAGACCCAGTCCGGCAAGGACCTTC
CDR3: CASSLGRPSPARTF
J: TRBJ1-2
D: NA
size: NA
V: TRBV7-2

DNA: TGTGCCAGCAGCCCCCGGACAGGTTCCTACGAGCAGTACTTC
CDR3: CASSPRTGSYEQYF
J: TRBJ2-7
D: TRBD1
size: once
V: TRBV9

DNA: TGTGCCAGCAGTGAAGCTCCGATGGGCTACAATGAGCAGTTCTTC
CDR3: CASSEAPMGYNEQFF
J: TRBJ2-1
D: NA
size: NA
V: TRBV6-1

DNA: TGTGCCAGCAGCCTGGTGGGTGCGGACACCGGGGAGCTGTTTTTT
CDR3: CASSLVGADTGELFF
J: TRBJ2-2
D: NA
size: many
V: TRBV5-4

DNA: TGTGCCAGCAGCCAGGTACTAGCGGGAGGGTACAATGAGCAGTTCTTC
CDR3: CASSQVLAGGYNEQFF
J: TRBJ2-1
D: TRBD2
size: NA
V: TRBV4-2

DNA: TGTGCCAGTAGGCGGGGCCGGGGGGGGCAGCCCCAGCATTTT
CDR3: CASRRGRGGQPQHF
J: TRBJ1-5
D: NA
size: NA
V: TRBV19

DNA: TGCAGCGTGAACAGGGGTCGTGGCTACACCTTC
CDR3: CSVNRGRGYTF
J: TRBJ1-2
D: TRBD1
size: once
V: TRBV29-1

DNA: TGTGCCAGCAGCAATCCAGCACAGGGCCTCCAAGAGACCCAGTACTTC
CDR3: CASSNPAQGLQETQYF
J: TRBJ2-5
D: NA
size: NA
V: TRBV21-1

DNA: TGTGCCAGCAGAACAGGGGCTGGAGGGACTGAAGCTTTCTTT
CDR3: CASRTGAGGTEAFF
J: TRBJ1-1
D: TRBD1
size: once
V: TRBV6-5

DNA: TGTGCCAGCAGCTTGCAGGACAGGGTATGGGTAGCCAAAAACATTCAGTACTTC
CDR3: CASSLQDRVWVAKNIQYF
J: TRBJ2-4
D: TRBD1
size: NA
V: TRBV5-5

DNA: TGTGCCAGCAGGCAAAACCTGGTTGCTGGAAACACCATATATTTT
CDR3: CASRQNLVAGNTIYF
J: TRBJ1-3
D: NA
size: few
V: TRBV6-5

DNA: TGTGCCAGCAGCGACCAATCCACAGATACGCAGTATTTT
CDR3: CASSDQSTDTQYF
J: TRBJ2-3
D: NA
size: NA
V: TRBV9

DNA: TGTGCCAGCAGGGGACAGGGGAGGTACGAGCAGTACTTC
CDR3: CASRGQGRYEQYF
J: TRBJ2-7
D: TRBD1
size: few
V: TRBV6-5

DNA: TGTGCCAGTAGTATCCCACCAGGAGCGTACACTGAAGCTTTCTTT
CDR3: CASSIPPGAYTEAFF
J: TRBJ1-1
D: NA
size: few
V: TRBV19

DNA: TGTGCCATCAGTGATGCGGTCGGGGAGCTGTTTTTT
CDR3: CAISDAVGELFF
J: TRBJ2-2
D: NA
size: NA
V: TRBV10-3

DNA: TGTGCCAGCAGCTTGAGGTTTGGGTCCGGTCTGAACACTGAAGCTTTCTTT
CDR3: CASSLRFGSGLNTEAFF
J: TRBJ1-1
D: NA
size: NA
V: TRBV5-5

DNA: TGCAGCGTTGATTGGTGGGCTAGCACAGCTAGCACAGATACGCAGTATTTT
CDR3: CSVDWWASTASTDTQYF
J: TRBJ2-3
D: NA
size: NA
V: TRBV29-1

DNA: TGTGCCATCAGCAGCGGGAGTCTGGGGACAGATACGCAGTATTTT
CDR3: CAISSGSLGTDTQYF
J: TRBJ2-3
D: TRBD2
size: NA
V: TRBV10-3

DNA: TGTGCCAGCATTTCCACACCGGGACATAACTATGGCTACACCTTC
CDR3: CASISTPGHNYGYTF
J: TRBJ1-2
D: NA
size: NA
V: TRBV7-9

DNA: TGCGCCAGCAGCCAAGTCCCGACGGGGCGGGGAAGCACAGATACGCAGTATTTT
CDR3: CASSQVPTGRGSTDTQYF
J: TRBJ2-3
D: NA
size: NA
V: TRBV4-1

DNA: TGTGCCAGCCAACTGAGTCGGGGGCCGGGGACCCAGTACTTC
CDR3: CASQLSRGPGTQYF
J: TRBJ2-5
D: NA
size: few
V: TRBV2

DNA: TGCGCCAGCAGCCAAGAGTGGGGTACGGAGACCCAGTACTTC
CDR3: CASSQEWGTETQYF
J: TRBJ2-5
D: NA
size: few
V: TRBV4-3

DNA: TGTGCCAGCAGCTCCCCCAGGGCTGGGGAGACCCAGTACTTC
CDR3: CASSSPRAGETQYF
J: TRBJ2-5
D: NA
size: NA
V: TRBV7-2

DNA: TGTGCCAGCAGTTACTCTTCGGACAGAAGCTACTACGAGCAGTACTTC
CDR3: CASSYSSDRSYYEQYF
J: TRBJ2-7
D: NA
size: NA
V: TRBV6-5

DNA: TGTGCCACCAGCAGAGACGGATACTCCTACAATGAGCAGTTCTTC
CDR3: CATSRDGYSYNEQFF
J: TRBJ2-1
D: NA
size: NA
V: TRBV15

DNA: TGTGCCAGCAGCGTAACGGGACAGTCGTACGAGCAGTACTTC
CDR3: CASSVTGQSYEQYF
J: TRBJ2-7
D: TRBD1
size: NA
V: TRBV9

DNA: TGTGCCAGTAGTGTCACTAGCCTGAGGGGCCATGAGCAGTTCTTC
CDR3: CASSVTSLRGHEQFF
J: TRBJ2-1
D: NA
size: NA
V: TRBV19

DNA: TGTGCCAGCAGCTTAGTGGAGGCGGGATGGGGTAAAGAGCAGTACTTC
CDR3: CASSLVEAGWGKEQYF
J: TRBJ2-7
D: NA
size: NA
V: TRBV7-2

DNA: TGTGCCAGCAGCCGACCCGACAGAACCTACGAGCAGTACTTC
CDR3: CASSRPDRTYEQYF
J: TRBJ2-7
D: NA
size: NA
V: TRBV7-9

DNA: TGCGCCAGCAGCCCAGGGACAGCGAGCTCTGGGGCCAACGTCCTGACTTTC
CDR3: CASSPGTASSGANVLTF
J: TRBJ2-6
D: TRBD1
size: NA
V: TRBV5-1

DNA: TGTGCCAGCAGTTTTGGGACAGGGGATGGGTATGGCTACACCTTC
CDR3: CASSFGTGDGYGYTF
J: TRBJ1-2
D: TRBD1
size: few
V: TRBV28

DNA: TGCGCCAGCAGCCAAGACCACTACGGACTAGCGCGTAACAATGAGCAGTTCTTC
CDR3: CASSQDHYGLARNNEQFF
J: TRBJ2-1
D: TRBD2
size: NA
V: TRBV4-1

DNA: TGTGCCAGTAGTATCATAACCGGGGAGCTGTTTTTT
CDR3: CASSIITGELFF
J: TRBJ2-2
D: NA
size: NA
V: TRBV19

DNA: TGCAGCGTTCGGAACACTGAAGCTTTCTTT
CDR3: CSVRNTEAFF
J: TRBJ1-1
D: NA
size: few
V: TRBV29-1

DNA: TGTGCCAGCAGTTTTACAGGCCAATCCTACGAGCAGTACTTC
CDR3: CASSFTGQSYEQYF
J: TRBJ2-7
D: NA
size: NA
V: TRBV28

DNA: TGTGCCAGCAGGGTGAACACTGAAGCTTTCTTT
CDR3: CASRVNTEAFF
J: TRBJ1-1
D: NA
size: NA
V: TRBV28

DNA: TGTGCCAGCAGCGTAGATACGGGAGGGACAGCCGGATCACCCCTCCACTTT
CDR3: CASSVDTGGTAGSPLHF
J: TRBJ1-6
D: TRBD1
size: NA
V: TRBV9

DNA: TGTGCCAGCCAGGACAGGGGGCGAACTAGCTATGGCTACACCTTC
CDR3: CASQDRGRTSYGYTF
J: TRBJ1-2
D: TRBD1
size: NA
V: TRBV19

DNA: TGCGCCAGCGGAGGGACAGGGGGGCAGCCCCAGCATTTT
CDR3: CASGGTGGQPQHF
J: TRBJ1-5
D: TRBD1
size: NA
V: TRBV10-2

DNA: TGTGCCAGTAGTATGGCGGACAGCGCATATGGCTACACCTTC
CDR3: CASSMADSAYGYTF
J: TRBJ1-2
D: NA
size: NA
V: TRBV19

DNA: TGTGCCAGCAGGATAAGCGGGAGTGGGACCGGGGAGCTGTTTTTT
CDR3: CASRISGSGTGELFF
J: TRBJ2-2
D: TRBD2
size: NA
V: TRBV6-5